This T cell receptor beta chain was retrieved from a study of OX40 agonist ivuxolimab in advanced cancers. The protocol was immunoSEQ multiplex PCR, while the TCRdb copy is restricted to in-frame clones and leaves out a portion. The top ten clones hold about 1% of a sample with roughly 56,000 clones, about 86% of them seen once. V lost 3 bases and J lost 9, with 18 bases in between. This CDR3 is built from 13 residues. Germline V CDR1 and CDR2: SQVTM, ANQGSEA. The sequence derives from an adult with an advanced solid tumor such as melanoma, head and neck, liver or kidney cancer. Sequencing was performed on CD4+ or CD8+ T cells sorted from blood, taken in a trial of the OX40 agonist ivuxolimab. The chain combines TRBV29-1 with TRBJ2-7, with D possibly TRBD1 on 8 matching bases. The DNA for the CDR3 is TGCAGCGTTGAGGGAGGGACAGGCCAGGTGCAGTACTTC. Protein product: CSVEGGTGQVQYF.